These 8 T cell receptor beta chains were all obtained from the same sample, sequenced in a study of CD8 T cells in Susac syndrome. With random hexamers, reverse transcription was performed on about 0.5 to 1 ug of RNA. TCRdb re-analysed the immunoSEQ multiplex PCR reads in MiXCR, keeping a single row per CDR3 protein. Of approximately 200,000 distinct CDR3 sequences listed, about 96% were seen once; the top ten hold just under 0.095%. Sequenced sample: CD4+ T cells from PBMCs. Source of these receptors: a human donor with multiple sclerosis.

CDR3 amino acids: CASSSLRGTEQFF. The CDR3 DNA reads as TGTGCCAGCAGTTCTCTTAGGGGGACCGAGCAGTTCTTC. The rearrangement joins TRBV6-5 to TRBJ2-1; maybe TRBD1 (6 bases). The V gene lost 4 bases and the J gene lost 10 bases, with 14 bases spanning the gap. The CDR3 has 13 residues. CDR1 is MNHEY and CDR2 is SVGAGI in the germline V gene.

The rearrangement links TRBV12-3 or TRBV12-4 to TRBJ2-3; D may correspond to TRBD1 or TRBD2 (6 bases each). This CDR3 has 18 amino acids. The ends were cut back, 6 bases at V and 5 bases at J, with 27 bases in the middle. CDR3 DNA sequence: TGTGCCAGCAGCCTACTCAGGGGACGGGGGAAACCCGGAGATACGCAGTATTTT. Translated: CASSLLRGRGKPGDTQYF.

J is TRBJ2-5 and V is TRBV12-3 or TRBV12-4; no definite D call. Trimming removed 2 bases at V and 3 bases at J, with 7 bases between. The length of the CDR3 is 13 residues. CDR3 in amino acids: CASSLLAEETQYF. The CDR3 DNA sequence: TGTGCCAGCAGTTTATTGGCAGAAGAGACCCAGTACTTC.

This clonotype was observed a single time. The chain uses TRBV5-1 and TRBJ1-5; D ambiguous. The CDR3 consists of 13 residues. Deletions cut 4 bases from V and 5 bases from J, with 10 bases between. Per germline, CDR1 SGHRS and CDR2 YFSETQ. DNA of the CDR3: TGCGCCAGCAGCATTGGTAGTGATCAGCCCCAGCATTTT. Amino acids: CASSIGSDQPQHF.

J is TRBJ2-2 and V is TRBV7-3; a weak D match, TRBD1 (6 bases). Germline CDR1 is SGHTA and CDR2 is FQGTGA. The CDR3 sequence is 13 residues long. The V end lost 5 bases, the J end lost 8 bases, and 12 bases lay between the germline ends. CDR3 residues: CASSAQGAGELFF. For the CDR3, the DNA is TGTGCCAGCAGCGCACAGGGAGCGGGGGAGCTGTTTTTT.

The chain combines TRBV11-3 with TRBJ2-3; no firm D call. CDR1 and CDR2 (germline): SGHNT, YENEEA. V lost 2 bases and J 1 base, leaving 7 bases between the germline ends. This CDR3 has 14 amino acids. The CDR3: CASSLKRGTDTQYF. DNA for the CDR3: TGTGCCAGCAGCTTAAAGCGCGGCACAGATACGCAGTATTTT.

This chain links TRBV20-1 with TRBJ2-1, with 7 bases identical to TRBD2. CDR1 and CDR2 (germline): DFQATT, SNEGSKA (reference sequence). Trimming cost V 2 bases and J 1 base; bases outside gene matches: 8. CDR3 length equals 16 residues. DNA for the CDR3: TGCAGTGCTAGAAGAACACTAGCGCATTCCTACAATGAGCAGTTCTTC. It specifies CSARRTLAHSYNEQFF.

The gene calls are TRBV20-1 and TRBJ2-3, with D possibly matching TRBD2 (5 bases). Germline V gene sequence: CDR1 DFQATT, CDR2 SNEGSKA (reference sequence). V was trimmed by 4 bases and J by 3 bases, leaving 11 bases between them. The CDR3 is 13 amino acids. The CDR3: CSATPGVTDTQYF. CDR3 DNA: TGCAGTGCTACCCCCGGGGTAACAGATACGCAGTATTTT.